Sequencing of this TCR beta chain was carried out in a study of identical twins listed by TCRdb under 2016. Broadly, across the study: To test whether fetal clonotypes persist, the study used deep sequencing on TCR alpha and beta repertoires from monozygotic twins, unrelated adults of various ages, and cord blood. Replicate twin experiments were performed at different times using different library preparation protocols to rule out contamination.

Preparation of the library involved 5' RACE. Instrument on record: Illumina HiSeq 2000. A universal primer binding site was added through template switching, and the final cDNA carried a unique molecular identifier so that TCR cDNA molecules could be counted accurately. Specific primers in the conserved constant-segment region were used to synthesize first-strand cDNA for TCR alpha and beta chains. To control for contamination, each cDNA library was double barcoded with a SMART-Mk sample barcode plus Illumina barcodes. TruSeq adapter sequences, together with Illumina sample barcodes, were added in two successive PCR steps. The Illumina HiSeq platform was used with custom primers to sequence TCR alpha and beta cDNA libraries. Processing in the source paper ran as follows. Unique molecular identifiers were extracted from raw reads with MiGEC, and CDR3 positions were determined with MiXCR. Recombination models were inferred per individual with the repgenHMM and IGoR tools using an EM algorithm. Shared clonotypes were analyzed with the tcR package in R, and sharing was normalized by the product of cloneset sizes. Out-of-frame nonproductive sequences were analyzed to study raw recombination free of thymic and clonal selection effects. TCRdb's own reprocessing of the public reads used fastp at Q25 and MiXCR and kept productive beta chains. Each record represents a unique CDR3 protein, reported with the most common genes and DNA among its rows. The V and J calls follow TCRdb's processing rather than the paper's. Here the sample has approximately 350,000 distinct CDR3 sequences; more than 9% occur a single time. 7.2% of the sample is in the top ten clones.

General conclusions and limits of the study: Out-of-frame TCR alpha sharing in monozygotic twins was systematically underestimated by recombination models, whereas sharing between unrelated individuals was in agreement with the recombination models. Excess twin sharing in beta out-of-frame sequences was weaker because fewer shared sequences lowered the signal-to-noise ratio. Fewer insertions were carried by abundant cord blood beta clonotypes, a similar but weaker trend appeared in young adult naive repertoires, and no such trend appeared in memory repertoires. Out-of-frame TCR alpha sequences shared between twins showed an excess of low generation-probability sequences compared with coincidental sharing between unrelated individuals. Because the same donors could not be followed over many years, conclusions were based on cross-sectional statistical analysis. Invariant T cells such as MAIT and iNKT could partly confound zero-insertion analyses, although diverse VJ usage argued against such confounding for most clonotypes.

Measured from the cysteine to the phenylalanine, the CDR3 is 15 residues long. Only the CDR3 DNA stays, 45 bases, in frame from base 1. Trimming accounts for 2 bases at V and 7 bases at J, while the number of junction bases matched to no gene is 11. As encoded in the germline V gene, CDR1 is MNHEY while CDR2 is SVGAGI. This clonotype was recorded many times. Which antigen it targets is not known. Per-base qualities were not stored, and no clone one base away is much larger. Every donor was a healthy Caucasian. Three pairs of female monozygotic twins, all aged roughly 18 to 30 years, made up the twin cohort. Positive isolation kits from Invitrogen were used to isolate the CD4+ and CD8+ T cell populations. These same data were also listed under a study on yellow fever vaccine responses in identical twins. Per the second study: The authors reported that the T cell response to vaccination in identical twins appeared partly convergent and partly personalized. In identical twins, the study followed T cell clones that responded to the vaccine with precision.

The receptor's source is a woman aged 18-29 years in good health. The sample consisted of CD8+ T cells sorted from blood. Recombination joined TRBV6-5 with TRBJ2-7; TRBD1 fits 7 bases in the junction. The CDR3 protein: CASSYPDRVGWEQYF. The DNA sequence follows: TGTGCCAGCAGTTACCCCGACAGGGTAGGGTGGGAGCAGTACTTC.